Listed here are 5 T cell receptor beta chains from one sample, sequenced in a study of identical twins. TCRdb reprocessed the 5' RACE reads with MiXCR, giving one entry per CDR3 protein. The sample comprises roughly 750,000 distinct CDR3 sequences, 21% of which are singletons, and about 4.5% rests with the top ten. The data also belong to a second study, concerning T cells expressing NK-cell markers.

The sequenced sample consisted of PBMCs. The origin of the receptors is a woman aged 18 to 35 in good health.

The rearrangement uses TRBV20-1 and TRBJ2-1, with D hard to call. The germline V gene has CDR1 DFQATT and CDR2 SNEGSKA (reference sequence). This CDR3 region has 13 residues. The V end was cut by 0 bases, the J end by 5 bases, with 8 bases between. The CDR3 sequence is CSAREGRNNEQFF. CDR3 DNA sequence: TGCAGTGCTAGAGAGGGCAGAAACAATGAGCAGTTCTTC.

This clonotype was seen a handful of times. V and J are TRBV15 and TRBJ2-7; 9 nucleotides match TRBD1. Germline V CDR1 and CDR2: LNHNV, YYDKDF (reference sequence). CDR3 size: 14 residues. J was trimmed by 4 bases and V by 9 bases; bases with no gene match: 10. This CDR3 is CATGPGQGLYEQYF. The CDR3 nucleotides are TGTGCCACTGGTCCGGGACAGGGACTATACGAGCAGTACTTC. Variable domain in full (rest from reference TRBV15 and TRBJ2-7): DAMVIQNPRYQVTQFGKPVTLSCSQTLNHNVMYWYQQKSSQAPKLLFHYYDKDFNNEADTPDNFQSRRPNTSFCFLDIRSPGLGDTAMYLCATGPGQGLYEQYFGPGTRLTVT.

In this sample, this clonotype turned up a few times. The V gene is TRBV4-1, the J gene TRBJ2-5; D might be TRBD2 (6 bases). The V gene lost 0 bases and the J gene lost 5 bases, with 19 bases spanning the gap. CDR1 is MGHRA, CDR2 YSYEKL, per germline. The CDR3 has 17 amino acids. CDR3 region: CASSQDRRQGGGETQYF. CDR3 nucleotides: TGCGCCAGCAGCCAAGATCGGCGCCAGGGAGGAGGGGAGACCCAGTACTTC.

This clonotype appeared a few times. J is TRBJ2-7 and V is TRBV15, with 9 positions matching TRBD1. CDR1 LNHNV and CDR2 YYDKDF come from the germline V gene (reference sequence). V lost 5 bases and J lost 0; bases outside the gene matches: 11. The CDR3 spans 17 residues. CDR3 nucleotide sequence: TGTGCCACCAGCTCGCAAACCGGGACAGGGATCTCCTACGAGCAGTACTTC. Amino acid sequence: CATSSQTGTGISYEQYF.

This clonotype came up a few times. V is TRBV4-2 and J is TRBJ2-5; D may be TRBD2 (6 bases). This CDR3 is built from 16 residues. Germline V gene lookup returns CDR1 LGHNA and CDR2 YNFKEQ. V was pared by 1 base and J by 2 bases, with 14 bases between. CDR3 region: CASSQASGLHQETQYF. The CDR3 nucleotides are TGTGCCAGCAGCCAAGCATCCGGACTACATCAAGAGACCCAGTACTTC.